This is a list of T cell receptor beta chains from one sample in a study of tumor-infiltrating lymphocytes in primary liver carcinoma. MiXCR, applied by TCRdb to the multiplex PCR reads, yields one record per CDR3 protein. In the table there are about 330,000 distinct CDR3 sequences, almost 65% of which are singletons. The sample was peripheral blood. The receptors come from a man between 40 and 49 years old with primary liver carcinoma and hepatitis B virus infection. Each CDR3 is given with its conserved first and last residue. A D gene is named only where the DNA matches it firmly. Size values are once, few and many counts, or a class for expanded clones, and some rows have none.

.	TRBV11-2	.	TRBJ2-1	CASNLVGMASRANERFF	TGTGCCAGCAACTTAGTGGGGATGGCTAGTAGAGCCAATGAGCGGTTCTTC
TRBD1	TRBV29-1	once	TRBJ2-1	CSVEDRDRGIGDEQFF	TGCAGTGTTGAAGATCGGGACAGGGGGATAGGTGATGAGCAGTTCTTC
.	TRBV11-2	.	TRBJ2-1	CASSLEGIRGRDEQFF	TGTGCCAGCAGCTTAGAGGGGATTAGGGGGAGGGATGAGCAGTTCTTC
.	TRBV30	few	TRBJ1-2	CAWSYADRYGYTF	TGTGCCTGGAGTTACGCCGACCGCTATGGCTACACCTTC
TRBD1	TRBV12-3/TRBV12-4	.	TRBJ2-7	CVSRDGTGFGKQYF	TGTGTCAGCAGGGATGGGACAGGGTTCGGCAAGCAGTACTTC
.	TRBV5-1	.	TRBJ2-1	CASSFEGSYNEQFF	TGCGCCAGCAGCTTTGAGGGATCCTACAATGAGCAGTTCTTC
TRBD2	TRBV11-2	.	TRBJ2-7	CANSPGLALSYEQYF	TGTGCCAATAGCCCGGGACTAGCGCTGTCCTACGAGCAGTACTTC
.	TRBV6-5	.	TRBJ2-7	CAGSYTTTEQYF	TGTGCCGGCAGTTACACTACCACGGAGCAGTACTTC
.	TRBV5-5	.	TRBJ2-3	CASSRTVSNQPQYF	TGTGCCAGCAGTCGGACGGTTAGCAATCAGCCCCAGTATTTT
TRBD1	TRBV7-9	.	TRBJ1-5	CASSAGQGASNQPQHF	TGTGCCAGCAGCGCCGGACAGGGGGCGAGCAATCAGCCCCAGCATTTT
TRBD2	TRBV28	.	TRBJ2-2	CASSFGLAVTGELFF	TGTGCCAGCAGTTTCGGACTAGCGGTGACCGGGGAGCTGTTTTTT
TRBD2	TRBV4-3	many	TRBJ2-7	CASSQDAGVYEQYF	TGCGCCAGCAGCCAAGACGCGGGAGTCTACGAGCAGTACTTC
.	TRBV19	.	TRBJ1-5	CASTSPKGEAQPQHF	TGTGCCAGTACCTCCCCGAAAGGGGAGGCTCAGCCCCAGCATTTT
TRBD1	TRBV29-1	.	TRBJ2-7	CSAMKQGAYEQYF	TGCAGCGCGATGAAACAGGGGGCCTACGAGCAGTACTTC
.	TRBV11-3	.	TRBJ1-1	CASSPWQGIEAFF	TGTGCCAGCAGCCCCTGGCAGGGGATTGAAGCTTTCTTT
.	TRBV6-6	many	TRBJ1-2	CASSYSRTSRDLATF	TGTGCCAGCAGTTACTCCCGGACATCACGGGATTTGGCCACCTTC